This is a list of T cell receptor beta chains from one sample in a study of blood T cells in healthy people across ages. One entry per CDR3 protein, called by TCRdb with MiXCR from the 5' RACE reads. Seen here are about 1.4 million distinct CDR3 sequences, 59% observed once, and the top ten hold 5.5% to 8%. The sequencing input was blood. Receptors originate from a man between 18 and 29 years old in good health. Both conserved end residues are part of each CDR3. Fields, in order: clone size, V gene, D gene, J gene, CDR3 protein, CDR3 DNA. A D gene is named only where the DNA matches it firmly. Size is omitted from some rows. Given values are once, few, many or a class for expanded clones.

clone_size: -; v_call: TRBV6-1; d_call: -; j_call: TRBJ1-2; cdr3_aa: CASKRPLALYGYTF; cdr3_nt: TGTGCCAGCAAAAGGCCTCTTGCGCTGTATGGCTACACCTTC
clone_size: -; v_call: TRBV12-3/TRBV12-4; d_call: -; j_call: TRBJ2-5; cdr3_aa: CASSLHRTSGTQYF; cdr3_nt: TGTGCCAGCAGTTTACACAGGACCTCGGGGACCCAGTACTTC
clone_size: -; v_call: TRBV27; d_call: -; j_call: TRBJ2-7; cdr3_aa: CASSPPMSTVGPYSEQYF; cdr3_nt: TGTGCCAGCAGTCCGCCCATGTCAACAGTTGGCCCCTATAGCGAGCAGTACTTC
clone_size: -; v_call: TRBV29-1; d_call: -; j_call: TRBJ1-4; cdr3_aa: CSVYLAPTNEKLFF; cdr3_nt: TGCAGCGTTTACCTGGCTCCAACTAATGAAAAACTGTTTTTT
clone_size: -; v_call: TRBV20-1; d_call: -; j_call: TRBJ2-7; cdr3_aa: CSASIGYSYEQYF; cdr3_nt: TGCAGTGCTAGTATCGGATACTCCTACGAGCAGTACTTC
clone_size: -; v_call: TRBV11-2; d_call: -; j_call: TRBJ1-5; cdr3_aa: CASSRDTHNQPQHF; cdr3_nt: TGTGCCAGCAGCCGCGACACGCACAATCAGCCCCAGCATTTT
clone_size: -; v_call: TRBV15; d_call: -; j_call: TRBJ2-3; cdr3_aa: CATSRDATAYASDTQYF; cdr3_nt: TGTGCCACCAGCAGAGATGCGACGGCGTACGCGTCAGATACGCAGTATTTT
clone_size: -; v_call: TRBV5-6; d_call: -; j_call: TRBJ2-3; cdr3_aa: CASSTEMQRFTDTQYF; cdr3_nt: TGTGCCAGCAGTACAGAGATGCAGCGATTCACAGATACGCAGTATTTT
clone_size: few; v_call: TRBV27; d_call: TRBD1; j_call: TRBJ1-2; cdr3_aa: CASRTLTGVDYGYTF; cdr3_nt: TGTGCCAGCAGGACACTAACAGGGGTTGACTATGGCTACACCTTC
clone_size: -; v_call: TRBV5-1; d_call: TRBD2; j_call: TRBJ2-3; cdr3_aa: CASSLVTAGTDTQYF; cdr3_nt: TGCGCCAGCAGCTTGGTTACAGCGGGGACAGATACGCAGTATTTT
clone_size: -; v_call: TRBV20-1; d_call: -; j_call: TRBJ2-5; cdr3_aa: CSARDGGVGGTQYF; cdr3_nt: TGCAGTGCTAGAGATGGTGGGGTAGGCGGGACCCAGTACTTC
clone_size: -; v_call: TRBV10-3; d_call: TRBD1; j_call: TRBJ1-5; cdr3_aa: CAISSGGDRQPQHF; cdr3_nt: TGTGCCATCAGTTCAGGGGGAGATCGCCAGCCCCAGCATTTT
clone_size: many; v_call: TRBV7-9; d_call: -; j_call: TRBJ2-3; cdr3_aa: CASSLITDTQYF; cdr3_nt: TGTGCCAGCAGTTTAATAACAGATACGCAGTATTTT
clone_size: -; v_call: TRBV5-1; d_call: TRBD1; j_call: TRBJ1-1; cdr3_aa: CSSSRTGEVFAEAFF; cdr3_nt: TGCTCGAGCAGTCGGACAGGGGAGGTCTTCGCTGAAGCTTTCTTT
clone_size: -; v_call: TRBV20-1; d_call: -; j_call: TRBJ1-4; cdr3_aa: CSAIQATNEKLFF; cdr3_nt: TGCAGTGCAATACAAGCAACTAATGAAAAACTGTTTTTT
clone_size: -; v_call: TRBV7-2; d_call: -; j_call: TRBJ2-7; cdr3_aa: CASSLLLRGTLKWEQYF; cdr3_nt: TGTGCCAGCAGCCTTCTTCTCCGTGGCACCTTAAAGTGGGAGCAGTACTTC
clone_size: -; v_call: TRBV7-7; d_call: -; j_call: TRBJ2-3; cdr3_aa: CASSGHPERDPDTQYF; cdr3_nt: TGTGCTAGCAGCGGCCATCCGGAAAGGGACCCAGATACGCAGTATTTT
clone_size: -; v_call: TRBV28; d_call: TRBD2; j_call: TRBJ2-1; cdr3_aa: CASSPHLGTSVNEQFF; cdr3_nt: TGTGCCAGCAGCCCCCACCTCGGGACTAGCGTTAATGAGCAGTTCTTC
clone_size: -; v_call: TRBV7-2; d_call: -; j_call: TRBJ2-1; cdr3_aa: CASSKPAGRGSYNEQFF; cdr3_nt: TGTGCCAGCAGTAAACCAGCGGGTCGTGGATCCTACAATGAGCAGTTCTTC
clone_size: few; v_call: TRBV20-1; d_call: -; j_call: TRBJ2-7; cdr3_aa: CSARDWGVSSYEQYF; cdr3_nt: TGCAGTGCTAGAGATTGGGGGGTAAGCTCCTACGAGCAGTACTTC
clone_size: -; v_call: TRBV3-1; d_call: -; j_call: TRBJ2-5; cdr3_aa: CASSLRTAYQETQYF; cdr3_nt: TGTGCCAGCAGCCTCCGGACGGCTTATCAAGAGACCCAGTACTTC
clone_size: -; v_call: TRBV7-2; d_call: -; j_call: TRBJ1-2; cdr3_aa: CASSQEVTPDCGYTF; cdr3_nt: TGTGCCAGCAGCCAGGAGGTGACACCGGACTGTGGCTACACCTTC
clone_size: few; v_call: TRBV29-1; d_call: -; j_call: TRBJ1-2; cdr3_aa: CSVENSLNYGYTF; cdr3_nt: TGCAGCGTTGAGAACAGCCTTAACTATGGCTACACCTTC
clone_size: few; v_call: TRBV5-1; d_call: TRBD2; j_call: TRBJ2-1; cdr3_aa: CASRRTSGRGSYNEQFF; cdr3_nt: TGCGCCAGCAGAAGGACTAGCGGGAGAGGCTCCTACAATGAGCAGTTCTTC
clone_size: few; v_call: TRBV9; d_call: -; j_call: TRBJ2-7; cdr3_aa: CASSVATGSASYEQYF; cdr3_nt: TGTGCCAGCAGCGTAGCTACCGGTTCCGCCTCCTACGAGCAGTACTTC
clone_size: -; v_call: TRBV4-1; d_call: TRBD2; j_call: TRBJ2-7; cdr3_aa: CASSHLSGRYEQYF; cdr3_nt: TGCGCCAGCAGCCACCTTAGCGGGAGATACGAGCAGTACTTC
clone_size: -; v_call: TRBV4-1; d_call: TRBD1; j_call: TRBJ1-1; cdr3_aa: CASSQMDRGHTEAFF; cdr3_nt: TGCGCCAGCAGCCAAATGGACAGGGGGCACACTGAAGCTTTCTTT
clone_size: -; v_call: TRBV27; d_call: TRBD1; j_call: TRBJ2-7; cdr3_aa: CASSLTGTVYEQYF; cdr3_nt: TGTGCCAGCAGTTTAACCGGGACAGTCTACGAGCAGTACTTC
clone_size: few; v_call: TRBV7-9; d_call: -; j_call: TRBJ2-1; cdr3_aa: CASSHTIDRYNEQFF; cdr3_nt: TGTGCCAGCAGCCACACAATAGACCGCTACAATGAGCAGTTCTTC
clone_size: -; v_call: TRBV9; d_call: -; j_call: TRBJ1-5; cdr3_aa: CASGEDQPQHF; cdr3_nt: TGTGCCAGCGGCGAGGATCAGCCCCAGCATTTT
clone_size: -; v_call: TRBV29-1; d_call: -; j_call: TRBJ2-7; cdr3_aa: CSVVWGRGEQYF; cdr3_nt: TGCAGCGTTGTGTGGGGGAGAGGGGAGCAGTACTTC
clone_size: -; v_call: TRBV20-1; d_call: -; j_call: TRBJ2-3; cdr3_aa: CSAEERLRDTQYF; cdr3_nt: TGCAGTGCCGAGGAGCGGCTACGAGATACGCAGTATTTT
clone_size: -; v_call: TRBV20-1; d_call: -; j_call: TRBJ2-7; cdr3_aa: CSARSYSSYEQYF; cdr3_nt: TGCAGTGCAAGGTCGTACAGCTCCTACGAGCAGTACTTC
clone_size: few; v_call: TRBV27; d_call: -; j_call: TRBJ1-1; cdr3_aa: CASSLWATNTEAFF; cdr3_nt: TGTGCCAGCAGTTTATGGGCCACCAACACTGAAGCTTTCTTT
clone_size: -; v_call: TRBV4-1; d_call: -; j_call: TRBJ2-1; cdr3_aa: CASSQGALRTGNEQFF; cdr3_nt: TGCGCCAGCAGCCAAGGGGCGCTCAGGACCGGCAATGAGCAGTTCTTC
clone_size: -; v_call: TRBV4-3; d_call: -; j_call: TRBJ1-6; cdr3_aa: CASSQDDRTNSPLHF; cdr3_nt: TGCGCCAGCAGCCAAGACGACAGGACAAATTCACCCCTCCACTTT
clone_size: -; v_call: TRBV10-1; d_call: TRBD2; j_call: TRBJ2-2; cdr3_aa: CASGGLAGGPFTGELFF; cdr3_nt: TGCGCCAGCGGTGGACTAGCGGGAGGGCCATTCACCGGGGAGCTGTTTTTT
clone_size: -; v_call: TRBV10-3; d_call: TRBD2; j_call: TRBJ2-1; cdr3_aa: CAIKAGDGNEQFF; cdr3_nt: TGTGCCATCAAGGCGGGAGATGGGAATGAGCAGTTCTTC
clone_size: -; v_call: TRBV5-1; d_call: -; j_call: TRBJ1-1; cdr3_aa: CASSLPYKGSGTEAFF; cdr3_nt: TGCGCCAGCAGCTTGCCCTACAAAGGGTCGGGCACTGAAGCTTTCTTT
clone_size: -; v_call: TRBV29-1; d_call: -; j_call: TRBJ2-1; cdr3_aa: CSATGQNYNEQFF; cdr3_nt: TGCAGCGCCACCGGACAAAATTACAATGAGCAGTTCTTC
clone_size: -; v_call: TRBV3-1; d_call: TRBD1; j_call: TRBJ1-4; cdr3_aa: CASSQGTGVSGIPLATNEKLFF; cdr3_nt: TGTGCCAGCAGCCAGGGAACAGGGGTCTCAGGAATCCCTCTTGCAACTAATGAAAAACTGTTTTTT
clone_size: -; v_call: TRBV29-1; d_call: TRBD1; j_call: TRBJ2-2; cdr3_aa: CSVGGQGPTGELFF; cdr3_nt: TGCAGCGTCGGGGGACAGGGACCCACCGGGGAGCTGTTTTTT
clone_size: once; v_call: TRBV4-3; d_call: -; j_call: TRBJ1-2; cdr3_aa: CASSQGAQGRSGYTF; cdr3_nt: TGCGCCAGCAGCCAAGGGGCGCAGGGTCGAAGTGGCTACACCTTC
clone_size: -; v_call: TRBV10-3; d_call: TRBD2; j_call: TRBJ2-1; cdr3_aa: CAITRSGGEVSREFF; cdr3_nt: TGTGCCATCACCCGATCGGGAGGCGAAGTAAGTCGGGAGTTCTTC
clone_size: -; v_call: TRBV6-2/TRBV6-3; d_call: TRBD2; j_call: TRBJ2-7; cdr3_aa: CASSYPGLAGGEQYF; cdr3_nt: TGTGCCAGCAGTTACCCGGGACTAGCGGGAGGCGAGCAGTACTTC
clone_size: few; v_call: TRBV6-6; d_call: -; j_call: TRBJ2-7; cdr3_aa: CASSYRADVSYEQYF; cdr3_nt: TGTGCCAGCAGTTACCGGGCCGACGTTTCCTACGAGCAGTACTTC
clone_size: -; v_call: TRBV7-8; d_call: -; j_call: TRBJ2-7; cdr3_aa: CASEPNPYEQYF; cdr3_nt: TGTGCCAGCGAACCTAACCCTTACGAGCAGTACTTC
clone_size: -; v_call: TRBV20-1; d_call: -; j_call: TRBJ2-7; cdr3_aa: CSAPVGLEGRDEAYEQYF; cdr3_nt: TGCAGTGCCCCCGTCGGGCTCGAGGGGCGGGATGAAGCCTACGAGCAGTACTTC
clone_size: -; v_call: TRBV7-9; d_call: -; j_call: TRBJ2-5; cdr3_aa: CASSPPRYQETQYF; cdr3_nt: TGTGCCAGCAGCCCCCCTAGGTACCAAGAGACCCAGTACTTC
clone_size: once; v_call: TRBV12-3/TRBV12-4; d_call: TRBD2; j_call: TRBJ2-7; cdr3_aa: CASGIPGLAGSNSYEQYF; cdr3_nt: TGTGCCAGCGGGATCCCCGGACTAGCGGGATCAAATAGCTACGAGCAGTACTTC
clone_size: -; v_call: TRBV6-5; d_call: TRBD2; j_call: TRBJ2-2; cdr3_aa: CASSYSWGGTGELFF; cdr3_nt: TGTGCCAGCAGTTACTCGTGGGGGGGTACCGGGGAGCTGTTTTTT
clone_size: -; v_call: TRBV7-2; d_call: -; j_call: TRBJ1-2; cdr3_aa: CASSSDTYGYTF; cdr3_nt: TGTGCCAGCAGCTCCGACACCTATGGCTACACCTTC
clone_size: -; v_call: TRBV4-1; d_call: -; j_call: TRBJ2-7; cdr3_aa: CASSQQDLMIRYEQYF; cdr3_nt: TGCGCCAGCAGCCAACAAGATTTGATGATTCGGTACGAGCAGTACTTC
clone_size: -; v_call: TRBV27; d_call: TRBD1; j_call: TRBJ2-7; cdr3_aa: CASSLRQGMSYEQYF; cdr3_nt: TGTGCCAGCAGTTTGAGACAGGGGATGTCCTACGAGCAGTACTTC
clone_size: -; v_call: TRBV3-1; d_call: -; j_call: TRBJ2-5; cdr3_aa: CASSLVVHQETQYF; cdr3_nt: TGTGCCAGCAGCCTGGTAGTGCACCAAGAGACCCAGTACTTC
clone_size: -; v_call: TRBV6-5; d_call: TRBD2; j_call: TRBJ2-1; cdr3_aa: CASRGTSGVQVQFF; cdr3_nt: TGTGCCAGCAGAGGGACTAGCGGGGTCCAGGTGCAGTTCTTC
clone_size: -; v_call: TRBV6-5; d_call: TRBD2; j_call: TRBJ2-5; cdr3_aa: CASSNLGSSGRGYETQYF; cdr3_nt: TGTGCCAGCAGTAACCTTGGGAGTAGCGGGCGGGGTTATGAGACCCAGTACTTC
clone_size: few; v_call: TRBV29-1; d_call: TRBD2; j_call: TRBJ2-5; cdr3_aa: CSVEDPGTSPAYNEQYF; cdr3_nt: TGCAGCGTTGAAGATCCCGGGACTAGTCCCGCCTACAATGAGCAGTACTTC
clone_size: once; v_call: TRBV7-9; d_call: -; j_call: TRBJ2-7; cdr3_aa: CASSLTASPFSYEQYF; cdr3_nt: TGTGCCAGCAGCTTAACCGCCTCCCCCTTCTCCTACGAGCAGTACTTC